What follows are 10 T cell receptor beta chains derived from one specimen sequenced in a study of blood T cell repertoires in COVID-19. TCRdb's table, derived via immunoSEQ multiplex PCR, lists solely in-frame clones and lacks some. Among roughly 310,000 clones listed, 90% were seen once. The sequenced sample consisted of peripheral blood. The source of these receptors is a woman in her twenties or thirties with COVID-19, enrolled during active disease.

This chain joins TRBV19 and TRBJ2-2; 11 bases align to TRBD1. This CDR3 contains 15 residues. The trim removed 3 bases at V and 6 bases at J, leaving 3 bases unmatched. Germline-derived CDR1 and CDR2 are LNHDA and SQIVND (reference sequence). In nucleotides, the CDR3 is TGTGCCAGTAGTATGGGGGGACAGGGGGCCGGGGAGCTGTTTTTT. Encoded protein: CASSMGGQGAGELFF.

V and J are TRBV15 and TRBJ1-6; unclear D gene. Per germline, CDR1 LNHNV and CDR2 YYDKDF (reference sequence). The CDR3 consists of 15 residues. V was clipped by 0 bases and J by 8 bases, with 11 bases between them. The CDR3 coding sequence is TGTGCCACCAGCAGAGATTTAGGAGGGCATTCACCCCTCCACTTT. Encoded protein: CATSRDLGGHSPLHF.

The V and J genes are TRBV10-2 and TRBJ1-6, with D perhaps TRBD1 (5 bases). Germline assignment: CDR1 WSHSY and CDR2 SAAADI. Trimming took 3 bases from V and 7 from J, leaving 10 bases between them. The CDR3 sequence is 14 residues long. DNA for the CDR3: TGCGCCAGCAGTGACAGGGTAGGAAATTCACCCCTCCACTTT. Translation: CASSDRVGNSPLHF.

This clone has only one observation. V usage is TRBV28 and J usage is TRBJ1-1; D remains unclear. V was cut by 5 bases and J by 4 bases, with 14 bases left in between. The CDR3 is made up of 14 amino acids. Germline V lookup: CDR1 MDHEN, CDR2 SYDVKM. The DNA of the CDR3 is TGTGCCAGCAGTCCCCTGAGGGAGACCACTGAAGCTTTCTTT. Translating it yields CASSPLRETTEAFF.

This clone was seen a single time. Additional DNA sequences in this sample encode the identical CDR3. The chain has TRBV5-1 and TRBJ1-1; 7 nucleotides line up with TRBD1. The V segment lost 3 bases and the J segment 4 bases; nucleotides outside the gene matches: 6. The CDR3 covers 14 residues. Germline V lookup: CDR1 SGHRS, CDR2 YFSETQ. The CDR3, as DNA: TGCGCCAGCAGCTCCTTATCAGGGGGCACTGAAGCTTTCTTT. Translation: CASSSLSGGTEAFF.

The chain recombines TRBV5-1 with TRBJ1-4, with 7 nucleotides matching TRBD1. The CDR3 length is 17 residues. With V trimmed by 0 bases and J by 0 bases, 5 bases remained unmatched. Germline CDR1 reads SGHRS; CDR2 reads YFSETQ. CDR3 nucleotide sequence: TGCGCCAGCAGCTTGGGGCTCACAGGGGCAACTAATGAAAAACTGTTTTTT. Its translation is CASSLGLTGATNEKLFF.

The chain is built from TRBV9 and TRBJ1-2; TRBD1 agrees at 8 bases. Germline CDR1 SGDLS, CDR2 YYNGEE. The CDR3 has 15 amino acids. V dropped 4 bases and J dropped 5; count of bases not matched to a gene: 10. CDR3 in DNA: TGTGCCAGCAGCCCCTTACAGGGGGTTGGGTATGGCTACACCTTC. The encoded protein is CASSPLQGVGYGYTF.

The V gene is TRBV7-2, the J gene TRBJ2-2; 11 bases line up with TRBD1. V was clipped by 5 bases and J by 3 bases; unmatched bases: 5. The CDR3 runs to 16 residues. Germline V gives CDR1 SGHTA, CDR2 FQGNSA. In DNA, the CDR3 is TGTGCCAGCAGCAGAAGGACAGGGGGCCACACCGGGGAGCTGTTTTTT. This gives the protein CASSRRTGGHTGELFF.

This chain connects TRBV19 to TRBJ1-5; TRBD1 might be the D (6 bases). The CDR3 is 19 residues long. V lost 7 bases to trimming and J lost 3 bases, with 28 bases between them. CDR1 and CDR2 (germline): LNHDA, SQIVND (reference sequence). The CDR3 region has the DNA TGTGCCAGTACCCCACGGGGCAGGGGTGTGGGGGAGCCCAATCAGCCCCAGCATTTT. It encodes CASTPRGRGVGEPNQPQHF.

CDR3 amino acids: CAWSPGPYEQYF. The CDR3 nucleotides are TGTGCCTGGAGCCCCGGTCCCTACGAGCAGTACTTC. V gene TRBV30 combines with J gene TRBJ2-7; unclear D gene. V gave up 3 bases and J gave up 2 bases, with 8 bases separating them. CDR1 is GTSNPN and CDR2 is SVGIG in the germline V gene (reference sequence). The CDR3 extends over 12 amino acids.